The 15 T cell receptor beta chains given below trace back to one sample, sequenced in a study of T cell repertoires in cytomegalovirus infection. For these receptors, no antigen is known. TCRdb used MiXCR to reprocess the reads, holding one entry per CDR3 protein. The sample includes 300,000 or so distinct CDR3 sequences, more than 20% of them seen just once. Sequences were derived from cultured PBMCs, sampled from culture after CMV antigen stimulation. The origin of the receptors is a human donor in good health (CMV status not recorded). Some clones in this sample may be carry-over from other donors' samples.

This clonotype occurred a few times. The V call is TRBV6-2 or TRBV6-3, the J call TRBJ1-1; D is unresolved. Trimming removed 6 bases at V and 0 bases at J, with 17 bases between. The CDR3 totals 16 residues. CDR1 and CDR2 from the germline V gene are MNHEY and SVGEGT. The CDR3 is CASSPWVLPVNTEAFF. The CDR3 DNA sequence: TGTGCCAGCAGCCCCTGGGTATTGCCTGTGAACACTGAAGCTTTCTTT.

The V gene is TRBV11-3, the J gene TRBJ2-1; 9 bases line up with TRBD2. V shed 5 bases, J shed 7 bases, and the junction held 15 bases outside the gene matches. Germline V lookup: CDR1 SGHNT, CDR2 YENEEA. The CDR3 length is 17 residues. CDR3 protein: CASSAPVGLAPSNEQFF. CDR3 nucleotide sequence: TGTGCCAGCAGCGCACCCGTGGGACTAGCTCCCTCGAATGAGCAGTTCTTC.

This clonotype was observed a few times. CDR3 nucleotide sequence: TGTGCCAGCAGCTTGGGGTTATTAAGGTATTTT. Its translation: CASSLGLLRYF. The rearrangement uses TRBV5-8 and TRBJ2-3, with D unresolved. Trimming stripped 0 bases from V and 14 bases from J, with 10 bases between. Germline values: CDR1 SGHTS, CDR2 YDEGEE. This CDR3 spans 11 amino acids.

In DNA form, the CDR3 reads TGTGCCAGCATAGCGGGAGGGATACCGAACACCGGGGAGCTGTTTTTT. It codes for CASIAGGIPNTGELFF. The V and J genes are TRBV28 and TRBJ2-2; 11 positions agree with TRBD2. V was clipped by 7 bases and J by 0 bases; unmatched bases: 4. The CDR3 spans 16 residues. Germline CDR1 reads MDHEN; CDR2 reads SYDVKM.

This clonotype has a handful of counts. This sequence joins TRBV2 and TRBJ2-3; 7 bases are a match to TRBD2. The CDR3 loop spans 16 amino acids. Trimming took 5 bases from V and 0 from J; bases not matched to a gene: 8. Looked up from germline, CDR1 is SNHLY and CDR2 is FYNNEI. The DNA of the CDR3 is TGTGCCAGCAGTAGTCCCCTAGCGGCGAGCACAGATACGCAGTATTTT. Protein sequence: CASSSPLAASTDTQYF.

Many counts were recorded for this clonotype. This chain uses TRBV7-6 with TRBJ2-7, with D uncertain. V lost 2 bases, J lost 0 bases, and 8 bases lay in between. The CDR3 covers 14 residues. Germline V CDR1 and CDR2: SGHVS, FNYEAQ. CDR3 residues: CASSLFESSYEQYF. In DNA form, the CDR3 reads TGTGCCAGCAGCTTATTCGAAAGCTCCTACGAGCAGTACTTC.

This clonotype was seen a handful of times. V and J are TRBV12-3 or TRBV12-4 and TRBJ1-5; maybe TRBD1 (5 bases). The CDR3 length is 12 residues. Trimming stripped 5 bases from V and 7 bases from J, with 9 bases between. CDR3 in amino acids: CASSPQGQPQHF. The CDR3 DNA is TGTGCCAGCAGTCCCCAGGGACAGCCCCAGCATTTT.

This clonotype was detected only a few times. CDR3 region: CASSQLGQGWLNTEAFF. In DNA form, the CDR3 reads TGCGCCAGCAGCCAACTCGGACAGGGATGGTTAAACACTGAAGCTTTCTTT. V is TRBV4-1 and J is TRBJ1-1; 8 bases agree with TRBD1. Looked up from germline, CDR1 is MGHRA and CDR2 is YSYEKL. The CDR3 length is 17 residues. V lost 2 bases to trimming and J lost 2 bases; unmatched junction nucleotides: 10.

Many counts were recorded for this clonotype. The CDR3: CASRKGQVNNQPQHF. The CDR3, as DNA: TGTGCCAGCAGGAAGGGACAGGTCAACAATCAGCCCCAGCATTTT. The V and J genes are TRBV6-1 and TRBJ1-5; 8 bases map to TRBD1. Germline V gives CDR1 MNHNS, CDR2 SASEGT. The junction had 7 bases not matched to a gene; V was cut back by 6 bases and J by 3 bases. This CDR3 has 15 amino acids.

This sequence joins TRBV12-3 or TRBV12-4 and TRBJ2-7; D might be TRBD1 (6 bases). Trimming pared 6 bases from V and 2 bases from J, leaving 14 bases between. The length of the CDR3 is 14 residues. Here the CDR3 reads CASSPNSGAYEQYF. The CDR3 DNA sequence: TGTGCCAGCAGCCCCAACTCAGGGGCCTACGAGCAGTACTTC.

This clonotype has ten or more counts. The chain carries TRBV20-1 and TRBJ1-2, with TRBD1 matching over 7 bases. There are 18 residues in the CDR3. With V trimmed by 0 bases and J by 0 bases, 13 bases remained unmatched. Germline loops: CDR1 DFQATT, CDR2 SNEGSKA (reference sequence). Here the CDR3 DNA reads TGCAGTGCTAGAGATAGATCAGCCCGACAGGGAGCTAACTATGGCTACACCTTC. Its protein product is CSARDRSARQGANYGYTF.

This clonotype was picked up a small number of times. The rearrangement links TRBV24-1 to TRBJ1-3; D unclear. CDR3 length: 14 amino acids. Germline V gives CDR1 KGHDR, CDR2 SFDVKD. V was trimmed by 4 bases and J by 1 base, leaving 7 bases between them. The CDR3 is CATSEPGSGNTIYF. In nucleotides, the CDR3 is TGTGCCACCAGTGAACCAGGATCTGGAAACACCATATATTTT.

Ten or more counts support this clonotype. J is TRBJ1-1 and V is TRBV7-6; D remains unclear. The V end lost 5 bases, the J end lost 0 bases, and 13 bases lay between the germline ends. The CDR3 is 15 amino acids. CDR1 SGHVS and CDR2 FNYEAQ come from the germline V gene. The DNA for the CDR3 is TGTGCCAGCAGCCAAGGTCAGAGGCTGAACACTGAAGCTTTCTTT. It encodes CASSQGQRLNTEAFF.

The J gene is TRBJ1-1, the V gene TRBV19; unclear D gene. The CDR3 length is 14 residues. Germline CDR1 is LNHDA and CDR2 is SQIVND (reference sequence). Trimming took 5 bases from V and 3 from J, leaving 13 bases between them. CDR3 DNA: TGTGCCAGTAGTTGGGTCAGTGGCTACACTGAAGCTTTCTTT. It codes for CASSWVSGYTEAFF.

This clonotype occurred a few times. V usage is TRBV12-3 or TRBV12-4 and J usage is TRBJ1-5; D not resolved. This CDR3 is built from 11 residues. V was shortened by 5 bases and J by 6 bases, with 5 bases between the two germline ends. The CDR3 sequence: CASSPRQPQHF. The CDR3 DNA reads TGTGCCAGCAGTCCCCGTCAGCCCCAGCATTTT.